This T cell receptor beta chain was recovered during a study of T cells in Graves' hyperthyroidism and ophthalmopathy (dated by TCRdb to the late 2010s). Looking at the study overall: Peripheral blood was sampled at the time of initial diagnosis, prior to any treatment. The paper describes TCR Vbeta CDR3 sequencing of about 140 peripheral blood samples, made up of 43 ophthalmopathy patients, 70 to 80 hyperthyroidism patients and 17 progressor patients. In six Graves' hyperthyroidism patients, the study also compared T-cell repertoires from thyroid tissue with T-cell repertoires from blood. Prospective prediction of ophthalmopathy was tested in an independent validation cohort consisting of roughly 20 hyperthyroidism patients and approximately 16 patients who later progressed to ophthalmopathy. Once sampling was done, hyperthyroidism patients were given methimazole at a starting dose of 30 mg daily, whereas ophthalmopathy patients were given high-dose intravenous methylprednisolone. The 100 discovery patients were randomly split 7:3 into training and test sets. TCR V-J signatures able to tell the groups apart were searched for in a discovery cohort of some 97 patients, of whom 43 had Graves' ophthalmopathy and about 55 had stable Graves' hyperthyroidism. Overall results and qualifications from the work: Most expanded thyroid clonotypes (frequency above 0.001) were also detected in blood, suggesting blood repertoires may reflect thyroid immune responses. A 13 V-J signature model separated ophthalmopathy from stable hyperthyroidism, with 87.88% sensitivity and around 84% specificity in cross-validation and 80%/75% in testing. In validation, the model predicted progression to ophthalmopathy with 55% to 71% sensitivity and 72% to 85% specificity, a median of about 6.7 months before onset. Sample size was not statistically predetermined, and investigators were not blinded to group allocation.

Remarks on this clonotype: This receptor's antigen is unknown. With a much larger clone just one base away, this may be a read error.

From its cysteine to its phenylalanine, the CDR3 spans 16 amino acids. The only DNA kept is the CDR3, 48 bases in frame from the first base. CDR1 SGHAT and CDR2 FQNNGV are derived from the germline V gene. Stable Graves' hyperthyroidism was defined as no progression to ophthalmopathy during 18 months of follow-up. The hyperthyroidism patients were between 18 and 65 years old and newly diagnosed, with a disease duration of less than 2 months. Any patient with an uncontrolled infection, another autoimmune disease, pregnancy or lactation was excluded. Clinical symptoms, serum thyroxine and TRAb, thyroid ultrasound, and orbital computed tomography formed the basis for the diagnoses. Ficoll-Paque density gradient centrifugation was used to isolate PBMCs from approximately 11 ml of fresh peripheral blood. Total RNA was extracted using Trizol reagent, and RNA quality was assessed on an Agilent 2100 Bioanalyzer.

Amplification of TCR beta CDR3 regions was carried out from RNA transcripts. For the first round of RT-PCR on the TCR CDR3, the HTBI primer set was used together with the Qiagen OneStep RT-PCR kit. A second multiplex PCR round built the libraries, followed by size selection and purification. Sequencing of the libraries was done on an Illumina HiSeq2000 using paired-end 100 bp reads. For the original study's pipeline: SOAPnuke was used to process the raw data, throwing out any read that contained adapters or uncalled bases, had a mean Phred below 15, or lacked an exact constant-primer or identifier match. COPE v1.2.5 was used to merge the high-quality paired reads, and each unique nucleotide sequence was defined as a clonotype. MiTCR v1.1 was used to align clonotypes to the IMGT TRBV, TRBD and TRBJ reference segments. The analysis was restricted to V-J combinations with a frequency above 0.0001, which together covered around 99% of the repertoires. The TCS score was defined as the ratio of F50 (clonal expansion) to E x V (chaos), calculated using BLOSUM62-based TCRdist between CDR3 peptides within each V-J. Welch's t-statistics and random forest reduced 500 to 650 V-J features to 13, which were used in a naive Bayes classifier (R e1071). TCRdb trimmed public reads at Q25 via fastp, called clones via MiXCR and kept in-frame beta chains. Identical CDR3 proteins give one entry, which carries the most common genes and DNA. These V and J calls derive from TCRdb rather than the authors' analysis. In this sample the table shows about 320,000 distinct CDR3 sequences, roughly 15% of which occur a single time. Approximately 35% of the sample is held by the ten biggest clonotypes.

The chain joins TRBV11-2 to TRBJ2-2, with 11 middle bases fitting TRBD2. The sequence derives from a man aged 25 to 45 with Graves' hyperthyroidism. Sequencing used blood. The CDR3 corresponds to CASSSKLAGAAGELSF. At the DNA level, the sequence is TGTGCCAGCAGCTCCAAACTAGCGGGAGCTGCCGGGGAGCTGTCTTTT.